Included here is one T cell receptor (beta chain) sequence, with context. This sample stems from a study of blood T cell repertoires in COVID-19. In the study overall: From the United States, Italy and Spain came samples of acute and convalescent COVID-19. T cells, B-cell-depleted T cells, or PBMCs supplied cDNA or gDNA.

The CDR3 is 11 residues long. V lost 10 bases to trimming and J lost 8 bases, with 12 bases between them. Germline CDR1 SEHNR, CDR2 FQNEAQ (reference sequence). The authors' processing: Reference gene primer amplification yielded estimated nucleated cell counts. Here immunoSEQ multiplex PCR was the method, and the copy in TCRdb shows in-frame clones only, minus some. V, J and clone size are taken as reported in that table, and D and trimming were inferred from the DNA itself. The repertoire holds roughly 160,000 clones, with around 87% as singletons. V is TRBV7-9 and J is TRBJ2-1, with D perhaps matching TRBD1 (5 bases). The sample was peripheral blood. This sequence originates from a man between 18 and 35 years old with acute or convalescent COVID-19. CDR3 sequence: CATEARDEQFF. The CDR3 DNA reads as TGTGCCACCGAGGCCAGGGATGAGCAGTTCTTC.